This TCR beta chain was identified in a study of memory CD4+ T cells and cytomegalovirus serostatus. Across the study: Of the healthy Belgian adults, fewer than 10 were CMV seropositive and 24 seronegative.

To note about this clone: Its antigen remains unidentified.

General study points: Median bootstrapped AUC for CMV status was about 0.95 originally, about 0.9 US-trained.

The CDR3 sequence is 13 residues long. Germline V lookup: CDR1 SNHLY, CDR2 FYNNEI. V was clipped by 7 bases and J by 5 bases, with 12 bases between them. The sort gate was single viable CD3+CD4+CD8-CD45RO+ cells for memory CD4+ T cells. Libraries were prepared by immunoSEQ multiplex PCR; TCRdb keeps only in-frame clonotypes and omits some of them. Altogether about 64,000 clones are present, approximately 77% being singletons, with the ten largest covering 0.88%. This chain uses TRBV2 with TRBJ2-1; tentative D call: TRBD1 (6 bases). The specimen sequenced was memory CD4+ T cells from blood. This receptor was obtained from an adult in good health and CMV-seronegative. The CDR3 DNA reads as TGTGCCAGCATCATCAACAGGGACAATGAGCAGTTCTTC. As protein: CASIINRDNEQFF.